A selection of T cell receptor beta chains follows, all from one sample in a study of spatial heterogeneity in lung cancer. TCRdb analysed the 5' RACE reads with MiXCR anew, one entry per CDR3 protein. Here the sample spans 95,000 to 120,000 distinct CDR3 sequences, roughly 10% being singletons. The source material was PBMCs, sampled at follow-up. These receptors were obtained from a female donor with early-stage non-small cell lung cancer. Each CDR3 is given with its conserved first and last residue. Fields, in order: V gene, D gene, J gene, clone size, CDR3 protein, CDR3 DNA. The D gene is left open where the match is weak. Size is stated for part of the rows, as once, few or many counts, or as a class when the clone is expanded.

V gene: TRBV6-1
D gene: -
J gene: TRBJ1-1
clone size: -
CDR3 protein: CASSPRPRGENTEAFF
CDR3 DNA: TGTGCCAGCAGTCCGAGGCCGCGGGGGGAGAACACTGAAGCTTTCTTT

V gene: TRBV18
D gene: TRBD1
J gene: TRBJ1-4
clone size: many
CDR3 protein: CASSPLVLGTGTNEKLFF
CDR3 DNA: TGTGCCAGCTCACCACTTGTTCTCGGGACAGGGACTAATGAAAAACTGTTTTTT

V gene: TRBV5-1
D gene: TRBD2
J gene: TRBJ2-1
clone size: -
CDR3 protein: CASSLAVLAGANEQFF
CDR3 DNA: TGCGCCAGCAGCTTGGCCGTGCTAGCGGGAGCAAATGAGCAGTTCTTC

V gene: TRBV4-2
D gene: TRBD1
J gene: TRBJ1-1
clone size: -
CDR3 protein: CASSRELTGDTEAFF
CDR3 DNA: TGTGCCAGCAGCAGAGAACTTACAGGGGATACTGAAGCTTTCTTT

V gene: TRBV5-1
D gene: -
J gene: TRBJ2-6
clone size: few
CDR3 protein: CASSLEGANVLTF
CDR3 DNA: TGCGCCAGCAGCTTGGAGGGGGCCAACGTCCTGACTTTC

V gene: TRBV28
D gene: TRBD1
J gene: TRBJ2-1
clone size: many
CDR3 protein: CASFTHHRQGKFNEQFF
CDR3 DNA: TGTGCCAGCTTTACCCACCACCGACAGGGGAAGTTTAATGAGCAGTTCTTC

V gene: TRBV5-1
D gene: -
J gene: TRBJ1-1
clone size: -
CDR3 protein: CASSWNLDSLNMNTEAFF
CDR3 DNA: TGCGCCAGCAGCTGGAACCTCGACAGTCTCAACATGAACACTGAAGCTTTCTTT

V gene: TRBV7-9
D gene: -
J gene: TRBJ1-2
clone size: few
CDR3 protein: CASSQTHPPGYGYTF
CDR3 DNA: TGTGCCAGCAGCCAGACACACCCTCCGGGCTATGGCTACACCTTC

V gene: TRBV20-1
D gene: -
J gene: TRBJ2-3
clone size: many
CDR3 protein: CSAYVTGTITTDTQYF
CDR3 DNA: TGCAGTGCCTATGTAACCGGGACAATCACCACAGATACGCAGTATTTT

V gene: TRBV29-1
D gene: TRBD1
J gene: TRBJ2-7
clone size: few
CDR3 protein: CSVRGQWNSYEQYF
CDR3 DNA: TGCAGCGTTCGGGGACAGTGGAACTCCTACGAGCAGTACTTC

V gene: TRBV29-1
D gene: -
J gene: TRBJ1-2
clone size: few
CDR3 protein: CSVEEGYTF
CDR3 DNA: TGCAGCGTAGAAGAGGGCTACACCTTC

V gene: TRBV28
D gene: TRBD1
J gene: TRBJ1-5
clone size: many
CDR3 protein: CASSLAQGGQPQHF
CDR3 DNA: TGTGCCAGCAGTTTGGCGCAGGGGGGTCAGCCCCAGCATTTT

V gene: TRBV7-8
D gene: -
J gene: TRBJ2-2
clone size: -
CDR3 protein: CASSYRVWEKRDTGELFF
CDR3 DNA: TGTGCCAGCAGCTACCGGGTGTGGGAGAAACGGGACACCGGGGAGCTGTTTTTT

V gene: TRBV6-5
D gene: TRBD1
J gene: TRBJ1-6
clone size: few
CDR3 protein: CASSQGQGHSPLHF
CDR3 DNA: TGTGCCAGCAGTCAAGGACAGGGACATTCACCCCTCCACTTT

V gene: TRBV20-1
D gene: -
J gene: TRBJ2-1
clone size: -
CDR3 protein: CSAREGDGRYNEQFF
CDR3 DNA: TGCAGTGCTAGAGAAGGTGACGGGCGCTACAATGAGCAGTTCTTC

V gene: TRBV28
D gene: -
J gene: TRBJ1-2
clone size: few
CDR3 protein: CASSLGDRGYGYTF
CDR3 DNA: TGTGCCAGCAGTTTGGGAGACAGAGGCTATGGCTACACCTTC

V gene: TRBV18
D gene: -
J gene: TRBJ1-3
clone size: few
CDR3 protein: CASSPLGQSSGNTIYF
CDR3 DNA: TGTGCCAGCTCACCACTGGGACAAAGCTCTGGAAACACCATATATTTT

V gene: TRBV24-1
D gene: TRBD2
J gene: TRBJ2-3
clone size: few
CDR3 protein: CATSASAGGWTDTQYF
CDR3 DNA: TGTGCCACCAGTGCGTCGGCGGGAGGCTGGACAGATACGCAGTATTTT

V gene: TRBV7-2
D gene: -
J gene: TRBJ2-2
clone size: many
CDR3 protein: CASSFRPGNTGELFF
CDR3 DNA: TGTGCCAGCAGCTTTCGCCCGGGGAACACCGGGGAGCTGTTTTTT

V gene: TRBV29-1
D gene: TRBD1
J gene: TRBJ2-1
clone size: -
CDR3 protein: CSVGTGSSEQFF
CDR3 DNA: TGCAGCGTTGGGACAGGTTCTAGTGAGCAGTTCTTC

V gene: TRBV28
D gene: -
J gene: TRBJ1-1
clone size: -
CDR3 protein: CASSFRQLRAFF
CDR3 DNA: TGTGCCAGCAGTTTTCGTCAACTCAGGGCTTTCTTT

V gene: TRBV10-3
D gene: -
J gene: TRBJ1-1
clone size: -
CDR3 protein: CAIRGGAAQNTEAFF
CDR3 DNA: TGTGCCATCAGAGGGGGAGCGGCTCAAAACACTGAAGCTTTCTTT

V gene: TRBV7-9
D gene: TRBD2
J gene: TRBJ2-3
clone size: few
CDR3 protein: CASSSGTSGARTDTQYF
CDR3 DNA: TGTGCCAGCAGCTCAGGGACTAGCGGAGCCCGCACAGATACGCAGTATTTT

V gene: TRBV5-1
D gene: TRBD2
J gene: TRBJ2-2
clone size: -
CDR3 protein: CASSLRGGSTGELFF
CDR3 DNA: TGCGCCAGCAGCTTGAGGGGCGGGAGCACCGGGGAGCTGTTTTTT

V gene: TRBV28
D gene: TRBD1
J gene: TRBJ1-3
clone size: many
CDR3 protein: CASSFKGQPGNTIYF
CDR3 DNA: TGTGCCAGCAGTTTCAAGGGACAGCCTGGAAACACCATATATTTT

V gene: TRBV29-1
D gene: -
J gene: TRBJ2-1
clone size: -
CDR3 protein: CSVVYVGNEQFF
CDR3 DNA: TGCAGCGTTGTCTACGTTGGCAATGAGCAGTTCTTC

V gene: TRBV11-2
D gene: -
J gene: TRBJ1-1
clone size: few
CDR3 protein: CASSFRDVTEAFF
CDR3 DNA: TGTGCCAGCAGCTTTAGGGATGTGACTGAAGCTTTCTTT

V gene: TRBV28
D gene: TRBD1
J gene: TRBJ1-2
clone size: few
CDR3 protein: CASMGGQDVYGYTF
CDR3 DNA: TGTGCCAGCATGGGGGGACAGGACGTCTATGGCTACACCTTC

V gene: TRBV28
D gene: TRBD1
J gene: TRBJ2-1
clone size: few
CDR3 protein: CASRDRDRVYNEQFF
CDR3 DNA: TGTGCCAGCAGAGACCGGGACAGGGTCTACAATGAGCAGTTCTTC

V gene: TRBV12-3/TRBV12-4
D gene: -
J gene: TRBJ2-3
clone size: many
CDR3 protein: CASSSGAQTDTQYF
CDR3 DNA: TGTGCCAGCAGTTCCGGGGCTCAGACAGATACGCAGTATTTT

V gene: TRBV29-1
D gene: TRBD1
J gene: TRBJ1-6
clone size: few
CDR3 protein: CSVGTGQNSPLHF
CDR3 DNA: TGCAGCGTCGGGACAGGCCAAAATTCACCCCTCCACTTT

V gene: TRBV29-1
D gene: TRBD2
J gene: TRBJ2-2
clone size: -
CDR3 protein: CSGGAGTLTGELFF
CDR3 DNA: TGCAGCGGAGGAGCGGGAACCCTCACCGGGGAGCTGTTTTTT

V gene: TRBV5-1
D gene: -
J gene: TRBJ2-7
clone size: -
CDR3 protein: CASSLAVPGDEQYF
CDR3 DNA: TGCGCCAGCAGCTTGGCCGTCCCCGGCGACGAGCAGTACTTC

V gene: TRBV28
D gene: TRBD1
J gene: TRBJ1-5
clone size: -
CDR3 protein: CASSSLPGTGWLFDNQPQHF
CDR3 DNA: TGTGCCAGCAGTTCTCTCCCCGGGACAGGTTGGCTTTTCGACAATCAGCCCCAGCATTTT

V gene: TRBV19
D gene: -
J gene: TRBJ1-5
clone size: many
CDR3 protein: CASSILGLGGQPQHF
CDR3 DNA: TGTGCCAGTAGTATTCTAGGCTTGGGCGGTCAGCCCCAGCATTTT

V gene: TRBV2
D gene: -
J gene: TRBJ1-1
clone size: -
CDR3 protein: CASSVVGTEAFF
CDR3 DNA: TGTGCCAGCAGTGTTGTTGGCACTGAAGCTTTCTTT

V gene: TRBV28
D gene: TRBD1
J gene: TRBJ1-6
clone size: -
CDR3 protein: CASRQGQGNGNSPLHF
CDR3 DNA: TGTGCCAGCAGACAGGGACAGGGAAACGGTAATTCACCCCTCCACTTT

V gene: TRBV20-1
D gene: TRBD2
J gene: TRBJ2-1
clone size: few
CDR3 protein: CSVDGTSGNNEQFF
CDR3 DNA: TGCAGTGTTGACGGGACTAGCGGGAACAATGAGCAGTTCTTC

V gene: TRBV3-1
D gene: TRBD1
J gene: TRBJ2-7
clone size: -
CDR3 protein: CASSPSTGAEDEQYF
CDR3 DNA: TGTGCCAGCAGCCCCTCGACAGGGGCTGAGGACGAGCAGTACTTC

V gene: TRBV10-2
D gene: -
J gene: TRBJ2-1
clone size: few
CDR3 protein: CASSVRANEQFF
CDR3 DNA: TGCGCCAGCAGTGTCAGGGCCAATGAGCAGTTCTTC

V gene: TRBV29-1
D gene: -
J gene: TRBJ2-6
clone size: -
CDR3 protein: CSVGSVSGANVLTF
CDR3 DNA: TGCAGCGTTGGGTCGGTCTCTGGGGCCAACGTCCTGACTTTC

V gene: TRBV28
D gene: -
J gene: TRBJ1-5
clone size: few
CDR3 protein: CASTRTSRNRNQPQHF
CDR3 DNA: TGTGCCAGCACTCGGACGTCCCGAAATCGCAATCAGCCCCAGCATTTT

V gene: TRBV20-1
D gene: TRBD1
J gene: TRBJ1-4
clone size: -
CDR3 protein: CSARRPGTGAEKLFF
CDR3 DNA: TGCAGTGCTAGAAGGCCTGGGACAGGGGCTGAAAAACTGTTTTTT

V gene: TRBV28
D gene: TRBD1
J gene: TRBJ2-1
clone size: many
CDR3 protein: CASSPGHAGGYNEQFF
CDR3 DNA: TGTGCCAGCAGCCCGGGACATGCAGGGGGTTACAATGAGCAGTTCTTC

V gene: TRBV20-1
D gene: -
J gene: TRBJ2-5
clone size: -
CDR3 protein: CSARVAVRQETQYF
CDR3 DNA: TGCAGTGCTAGAGTGGCGGTGCGGCAAGAGACCCAGTACTTC

V gene: TRBV11-2
D gene: -
J gene: TRBJ2-2
clone size: -
CDR3 protein: CASSPLFGRGVGELFF
CDR3 DNA: TGTGCCAGCAGCCCCCTCTTTGGGAGGGGGGTCGGGGAGCTGTTTTTT

V gene: TRBV20-1
D gene: -
J gene: TRBJ2-1
clone size: -
CDR3 protein: CSARATGARRNEQFF
CDR3 DNA: TGCAGTGCTAGAGCCACAGGAGCGAGGCGGAATGAGCAGTTCTTC

V gene: TRBV9
D gene: -
J gene: TRBJ2-6
clone size: many
CDR3 protein: CASSTPRGHSGANVLTF
CDR3 DNA: TGTGCCAGCAGCACCCCCAGGGGACACTCTGGGGCCAACGTCCTGACTTTC

V gene: TRBV20-1
D gene: TRBD2
J gene: TRBJ2-7
clone size: few
CDR3 protein: CSAYGSGKIEQYF
CDR3 DNA: TGCAGTGCCTATGGTAGCGGGAAGATCGAGCAGTACTTC

V gene: TRBV29-1
D gene: TRBD1
J gene: TRBJ2-3
clone size: -
CDR3 protein: CSVRQGAGDTQYF
CDR3 DNA: TGCAGCGTCAGACAGGGGGCTGGAGATACGCAGTATTTT

V gene: TRBV3-1
D gene: -
J gene: TRBJ2-2
clone size: few
CDR3 protein: CASSQATGMFF
CDR3 DNA: TGTGCCAGCAGCCAAGCTACAGGGATGTTTTTT

V gene: TRBV19
D gene: TRBD2
J gene: TRBJ2-1
clone size: -
CDR3 protein: CASSNLAAYNEQFF
CDR3 DNA: TGTGCCAGTAGTAATCTAGCGGCCTACAATGAGCAGTTCTTC

V gene: TRBV29-1
D gene: -
J gene: TRBJ2-1
clone size: -
CDR3 protein: CSVPDLDEQSF
CDR3 DNA: TGTAGCGTCCCCGACTTGGATGAGCAGTCCTTC

V gene: TRBV6-5
D gene: -
J gene: TRBJ1-4
clone size: -
CDR3 protein: CASSYNVVQAQKLFF
CDR3 DNA: TGTGCCAGCAGTTATAATGTTGTGCAGGCACAAAAACTGTTTTTT